Presented here are 6 T cell receptor beta chains from one specimen sequenced in a study of vaccination effects on CD4 cells after COVID-19. Their cognate antigens are unknown. Culturing for 10 to 11 days preceded CD4+ T cell isolation. Assay: immunoSEQ multiplex PCR; the TCRdb copy retains only in-frame clones and omits some. The table includes 25,000 to 35,000 clones, around three quarters detected once. This sample comprised CD4+ T cells from PBMCs cultured without peptide, obtained before COVID-19 vaccination. These receptors were collected from a human donor who received a COVID-19 vaccine.

The chain recombines TRBV29-1 with TRBJ2-1; 13 bases fit TRBD2. V was pared by 8 bases and J by 5 bases, with 18 bases of the junction left unmatched. Per the germline V gene, CDR1 is SQVTM and CDR2 is ANQGSEA. The CDR3 has 18 residues. CDR3 protein: CSPELRLAGGLEDNEQFF. The CDR3 DNA sequence: TGCAGCCCAGAACTCAGACTAGCGGGAGGTTTAGAGGACAATGAGCAGTTCTTC.

The chain links TRBV7-8 to TRBJ2-7; D tentatively fits TRBD1 or TRBD2 (5 bases each). Per the germline V gene, CDR1 is SGHVS and CDR2 is FQNEAQ. The CDR3 loop spans 16 amino acids. V was clipped by 0 bases and J by 2 bases, with 14 bases between them. CDR3 amino acids: CASSLALVGTPYEQYF. The CDR3 nucleotides read TGTGCCAGCAGCTTAGCGCTCGTAGGGACCCCCTACGAGCAGTACTTC.

This sequence joins TRBV6-5 and TRBJ1-4, with D perhaps TRBD1 (6 bases). Germline CDR1 and CDR2: MNHEY and SVGAGI. Trimming removed 5 bases from V and 4 bases from J, with 11 bases in between. The CDR3 length is 14 residues. The CDR3 here is CASSPGQRNEKLFF. The CDR3 DNA follows: TGTGCCAGCAGTCCGGGACAACGTAATGAAAAACTGTTTTTT.

This sequence joins TRBV3-1 (or the pseudogene TRBV3-2) and TRBJ2-7; weak D call: TRBD2 (6 bases). Germline loops: CDR1 LGHDT, CDR2 YNNKEL (reference sequence). Trimming left V 8 bases short and J 6 bases short, with 11 bases between. The CDR3 consists of 11 residues. The DNA for the CDR3 is TGTGCCAGCGGGGGGTCGGTCGAGCAGTACTTC. The encoded protein is CASGGSVEQYF.

This clone appeared a few times. V and J are TRBV7-9 and TRBJ2-3; 7 nucleotides align to TRBD2. The CDR3 covers 15 residues. Losses at the gene ends were 6 bases for V and 5 bases for J; bases not matched to a gene: 11. Germline V CDR1 and CDR2: SEHNR, FQNEAQ (reference sequence). CDR3 in amino acids: CASSSSTSSVDTQYF. As DNA, the CDR3 is TGTGCCAGCAGTTCCTCGACTAGCTCGGTAGATACGCAGTATTTT.

CDR3 region: CASSYSKGGGGYTF. CDR3 bases: TGTGCCAGCAGTTACTCGAAGGGGGGGGGCGGCTACACCTTC. The chain carries TRBV6-6 and TRBJ1-2; tentatively, D is TRBD1 (6 bases). With 0 bases removed from V and 8 bases from J, the gap between germline ends came to 13 bases. The germline CDR1 and CDR2 sequences are MNHNY and SVGAGI (reference sequence). CDR3 length: 14 residues.